Following are 20 T cell receptor beta chains from one sample sequenced in a study of T-cell memory formation after mild COVID-19. TCRdb re-called the 5' RACE reads with MiXCR, one entry per CDR3 protein. This sample carries hundreds of thousands of distinct CDR3 sequences, around 15% of them seen once, and the ten largest clones take about 8.1%. Source material: PBMCs or a T cell subset sorted from them (not recorded which). These receptors were obtained from an adult woman who had mild COVID-19 (a few samples of this study predate the infection). Cell type and time point are not known.

In its sample, this clonotype was seen once. J is TRBJ2-1 and V is TRBV4-3; D might be TRBD2 (5 bases). Germline CDR1 LGHNA, CDR2 YSLEER. The CDR3 runs to 15 residues. V was clipped by 0 bases and J by 1 base, with 7 bases between them. This CDR3 reads CASSQERASYNEQFF. In DNA form, the CDR3 reads TGCGCCAGCAGCCAAGAGCGGGCTTCCTACAATGAGCAGTTCTTC.

The CDR3 sequence is CASSFRTGGDTEAFF. The CDR3 DNA reads TGTGCCAGCAGTTTTCGGACAGGGGGGGACACTGAAGCTTTCTTT. The chain recombines TRBV6-2 or TRBV6-3 with TRBJ1-1, with TRBD1 matching over 10 bases. Germline-derived CDR1 and CDR2 are MNHEY and SVGEGT. With V trimmed by 4 bases and J by 3 bases, 5 bases remained unmatched. The CDR3 covers 15 residues.

This clonotype was detected only a few times. The J gene is TRBJ2-5, the V gene TRBV29-1; D perhaps matches TRBD1 (5 bases). Trimming pared 2 bases from V and 5 bases from J, leaving 12 bases between. This CDR3 has 13 amino acids. The V gene's germline CDR1 is SQVTM and CDR2 ANQGSEA. The CDR3 here is CSVEPGYRETQYF. The DNA for the CDR3 is TGCAGCGTTGAACCAGGGTATCGGGAGACCCAGTACTTC.

This clonotype has only a few counts. This sequence joins TRBV9 and TRBJ2-5; TRBD2 is a possible D gene (7 bases). Germline V lookup: CDR1 SGDLS, CDR2 YYNGEE. The ends were cut back, 3 bases at V and 5 bases at J, with 14 bases in the middle. The CDR3 has 14 amino acids. CDR3 protein: CASSEGGGHETQYF. The CDR3 coding sequence is TGTGCCAGCAGCGAGGGGGGGGGCCACGAGACCCAGTACTTC.

The chain links TRBV7-3 to TRBJ2-3, with 9 positions matching TRBD2. CDR3 length equals 17 residues. CDR1 and CDR2 (germline): SGHTA, FQGTGA. J gave up 10 bases and V 5 bases, and 19 bases lay outside the gene matches. CDR3 amino acids: CASSLGSLAGHREPQYF. CDR3 nucleotide sequence: TGTGCCAGCAGCCTCGGTTCCCTAGCGGGACACCGGGAGCCGCAGTATTTT.

The V call is TRBV19, the J call TRBJ1-1; possibly TRBD1 for D (5 bases). The V gene lost 6 bases and the J gene lost 3 bases, with 8 bases spanning the gap. The germline V gene encodes CDR1 LNHDA and CDR2 SQIVND (reference sequence). This CDR3 comprises 12 residues. CDR3 coding DNA: TGTGCCAGTAGGGACACTTACACTGAAGCTTTCTTT. Its protein product is CASRDTYTEAFF.

This clonotype turned up a few times. The J gene is TRBJ2-4, the V gene TRBV12-3 or TRBV12-4, with 9 bases fitting TRBD1. Losses at the gene ends were 5 bases for V and 2 bases for J; bases not matched to a gene: 7. The CDR3 extends over 16 amino acids. DNA of the CDR3: TGTGCCAGCAGTCTGGACAGGGGTTCTCCCAAAAACATTCAGTACTTC. It encodes CASSLDRGSPKNIQYF.

This clonotype was found a few times. The chain joins TRBV27 to TRBJ1-1; tentatively, D is TRBD1 (6 bases). The CDR3 extends over 14 amino acids. Per germline, CDR1 MNHEY and CDR2 SMNVEV (reference sequence). The V and J ends lost 3 bases and 6 bases respectively, with 14 bases between them. DNA of the CDR3: TGTGCCAGCAGTTTGATCGGGGGCTTGGCTGAAGCTTTCTTT. Translating gives CASSLIGGLAEAFF.

This sequence joins TRBV9 and TRBJ2-1; TRBD1 might be the D (6 bases). The V end was cut by 3 bases, the J end by 2 bases, with 12 bases between. The CDR3 spans 15 residues. Germline CDR1 reads SGDLS; CDR2 reads YYNGEE. The CDR3 nucleotides read TGTGCCAGCAGCGCCTCAGGGGTACCCTACAATGAGCAGTTCTTC. Amino acids: CASSASGVPYNEQFF.

This clonotype occurred a few times. The chain employs TRBV5-1 and TRBJ2-1; maybe TRBD2 (6 bases). With 4 bases removed from V and 5 bases from J, the gap between germline ends came to 13 bases. The CDR3 is made up of 14 amino acids. From germline, CDR1 is SGHRS and CDR2 YFSETQ. CDR3 sequence (DNA): TGCGCCAGCAGCGGGGTGGGACTTAACAATGAGCAGTTCTTC. This encodes CASSGVGLNNEQFF.

The genes are TRBV20-1 and TRBJ2-5; a weak D match, TRBD2 (5 bases). This CDR3 comprises 12 residues. The V and J ends lost 3 bases and 4 bases respectively, with 9 bases between them. Looked up from germline, CDR1 is DFQATT and CDR2 is SNEGSKA (reference sequence). As DNA, the CDR3 is TGCAGTGCTAGCAGAGGGTTAGAGACCCAGTACTTC. This gives the protein CSASRGLETQYF.

This clonotype has a handful of counts. The V and J genes are TRBV3-1 and TRBJ1-2; 8 bases line up with TRBD1. Per germline, CDR1 LGHDT and CDR2 YNNKEL (reference sequence). The ends lost 2 bases at V and 12 bases at J; junction bases unmatched: 14. The CDR3 length is 15 residues. The DNA of the CDR3 is TGTGCCAGCAGCCAAACCCTCCGACAGGGGATAGGCGACACCTTC. It is translated as CASSQTLRQGIGDTF.

This clonotype showed up many times. The gene calls are TRBV29-1 and TRBJ2-2, with 7 nucleotides matching TRBD2. V trimming: 2 bases; J trimming: 0 bases; junction bases outside the gene matches: 3. The CDR3 loop spans 15 amino acids. Looked up from germline, CDR1 is SQVTM and CDR2 is ANQGSEA. DNA for the CDR3: TGCAGCGTTGAATCGGGGGGAGCGAACACCGGGGAGCTGTTTTTT. Translation gives CSVESGGANTGELFF.

The rearrangement uses TRBV9 and TRBJ2-5; 13 nucleotides line up with TRBD2. Looked up from germline, CDR1 is SGDLS and CDR2 is YYNGEE. Trimming took 3 bases from V and 4 from J; bases not matched to a gene: 9. The CDR3 extends over 17 amino acids. CDR3 region: CASSETSGRAFGETQYF. The DNA for the CDR3 is TGTGCCAGCAGCGAAACTAGCGGGAGGGCCTTTGGAGAGACCCAGTACTTC.

The chain joins TRBV7-9 to TRBJ1-2, with D possibly matching TRBD1 (6 bases). V lost 11 bases, J lost 10 bases, and 26 bases lay in between. There are 14 residues in the CDR3. CDR1 is SEHNR and CDR2 is FQNEAQ in the germline V gene (reference sequence). The CDR3 bases are TGTGCCGGTCAGTCCTTGGCAGGGGTCGAGGTCTACACCTTC. This sequence encodes CAGQSLAGVEVYTF.

This clonotype has just a few counts. V gene TRBV12-3 or TRBV12-4 combines with J gene TRBJ2-1; D remains ambiguous. V was trimmed by 3 bases and J by 3 bases, leaving 9 bases between them. This CDR3 is built from 14 residues. The CDR3 sequence: CASSFSQFYNEQFF. DNA of the CDR3: TGTGCCAGCAGTTTCAGTCAGTTCTACAATGAGCAGTTCTTC.

The chain uses TRBV30 and TRBJ2-3; 14 bases match TRBD2. This CDR3 region has 12 residues. J lost 8 bases, V lost 5 bases, and 0 bases had no gene match. CDR1 and CDR2 (germline): GTSNPN, SVGIG (reference sequence). CDR3 nucleotide sequence: TGTGCCTGGGGACTAGCGGGGGGTACGCAGTATTTT. The encoded protein is CAWGLAGGTQYF.

The chain employs TRBV12-3 or TRBV12-4 and TRBJ2-7, with TRBD2 matching 13 bases. This CDR3 has 19 amino acids. Germline trimming cut 5 bases from V and 3 bases from J; bases unmatched to any gene: 16. The CDR3 here is CASSPPGLAGEAKNYEQYF. The CDR3 coding sequence is TGTGCCAGCAGTCCACCAGGACTAGCGGGAGAGGCAAAGAACTACGAGCAGTACTTC.

The rearrangement joins TRBV5-1 to TRBJ2-7; possible D gene TRBD1, 6 bases. This CDR3 region has 14 residues. The V end was cut by 5 bases, the J end by 3 bases, with 15 bases between. Germline lookup yields CDR1 SGHRS and CDR2 YFSETQ. The CDR3 loop reads CASRRTDQNYEQYF. The CDR3, as DNA: TGCGCCAGCAGACGGACAGACCAAAACTACGAGCAGTACTTC.

The table lists this clonotype with a few counts. CDR3 DNA sequence: TGTGCCAGCAGCTTGGGCTCTCGGTCCTCTCGAGGGGAGACCCAGTACTTC. This translates into CASSLGSRSSRGETQYF. V gene TRBV5-5 combines with J gene TRBJ2-5, with D possibly TRBD2 on 5 matching bases. Trimming stripped 0 bases from V and 5 bases from J, with 20 bases between. In germline, CDR1 is SGHKS, CDR2 YYEKEE (reference sequence). The CDR3 runs 17 residues. Filled out from reference TRBV5-5 and TRBJ2-5, the complete variable domain reads DAGVTQSPTHLIKTRGQQVTLRCSPISGHKSVSWYQQVLGQGPQFIFQYYEKEERGRGNFPDRFSARQFPNYSSELNVNALLLGDSALYLCASSLGSRSSRGETQYFGPGTRLLVL.